This T cell receptor beta chain was recorded in a study of cytomegalovirus exposure and HLA in healthy donors. Of note for this clone: Its antigen is unidentified.

V lost 6 bases and J 3 bases, leaving 5 bases between the germline ends. Germline loops: CDR1 SQVTM, CDR2 ANQGSEA. There are 10 residues in the CDR3. Separate from the approximately 670-subject first cohort, the 120-subject validation cohort was the one that the donors belonged to. Some clones are missing from TCRdb's copy, which holds only in-frame ones; the method was immunoSEQ multiplex PCR. The sample holds about 63,000 clones; about 89% are singletons and the top ten take approximately 1.2%. Study-wide points: Reported performance of the classifier showed diagnosis of cytomegalovirus status with high specificity and sensitivity.

Sequencing used PBMCs. The sequence was obtained from a young woman in good health and CMV-seronegative. The chain employs TRBV29-1 and TRBJ1-1; no reliable D call. The CDR3 region has the DNA TGCAGCGTACGGGACACTGAAGCTTTCTTT. This gives the protein CSVRDTEAFF.